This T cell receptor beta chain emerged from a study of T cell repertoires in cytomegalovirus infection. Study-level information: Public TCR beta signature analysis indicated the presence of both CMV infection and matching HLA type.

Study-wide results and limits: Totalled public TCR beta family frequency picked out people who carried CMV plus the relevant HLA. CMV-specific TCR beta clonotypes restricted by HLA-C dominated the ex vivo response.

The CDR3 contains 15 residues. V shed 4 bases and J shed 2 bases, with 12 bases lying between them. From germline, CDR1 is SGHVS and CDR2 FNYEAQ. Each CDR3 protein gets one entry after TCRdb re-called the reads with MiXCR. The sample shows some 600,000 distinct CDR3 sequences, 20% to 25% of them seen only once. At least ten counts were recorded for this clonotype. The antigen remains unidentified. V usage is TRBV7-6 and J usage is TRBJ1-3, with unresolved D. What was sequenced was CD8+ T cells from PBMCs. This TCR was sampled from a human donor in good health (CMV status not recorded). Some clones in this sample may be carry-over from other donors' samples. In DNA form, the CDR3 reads TGTGCCAGCAGCTACGTCGCGGGGACTGGAAACACCATATATTTT. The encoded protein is CASSYVAGTGNTIYF.